Each of the 30 T cell receptor beta chains below was sequenced from the same sample in a study of blood T cell repertoires in COVID-19. Sequencing used immunoSEQ multiplex PCR; TCRdb keeps in-frame clones, though not all of them. The sample has fewer than 250,000 clones; less than 90% are singletons. Specimen: PBMCs or T cells enriched from blood (not recorded which). These receptors all come from a middle-aged woman who had recovered from COVID-19.

The chain employs TRBV28 and TRBJ2-1, with 9 positions matching TRBD2. Germline loops: CDR1 MDHEN, CDR2 SYDVKM. J lost 8 bases, V lost 2 bases, and 13 bases had no gene match. This CDR3 has 17 amino acids. The CDR3 coding sequence is TGTGCCAGCAGTTTACTCGGTAGCGGGAGCACTGGAGATGAGCAGTTCTTC. This translates into CASSLLGSGSTGDEQFF.

The chain carries TRBV9 and TRBJ1-2; 9 bases fit TRBD1. V was clipped by 0 bases and J by 2 bases; unmatched bases: 11. Germline V gene lookup returns CDR1 SGDLS and CDR2 YYNGEE. The CDR3 runs to 18 residues. CDR3 nucleotides: TGTGCCAGCAGCGTAGACTGGGGAACGACAGGGGGGAACTATGGCTACACCTTC. It translates to CASSVDWGTTGGNYGYTF.

The genes are TRBV5-6 and TRBJ1-2; the D is unclear. The germline V gene has CDR1 SGHDT and CDR2 YYEEEE. Trimming stripped 3 bases from V and 1 base from J, with 7 bases between. The CDR3 spans 13 residues. The CDR3 nucleotides are TGTGCCAGCAGCTCCAGTTATAACTATGGCTACACCTTC. Its translation: CASSSSYNYGYTF.

This chain joins TRBV3-1 (or the pseudogene TRBV3-2) and TRBJ2-1; 9 bases map to TRBD2. In germline, CDR1 is LGHDT, CDR2 YNNKEL (reference sequence). CDR3 length equals 16 residues. V lost 1 base, J lost 9 bases, and 10 bases stayed unmatched. The CDR3: CASSQGPLAGVSEQFF. The CDR3 bases are TGTGCCAGCAGCCAAGGGCCATTAGCGGGAGTCAGTGAGCAGTTCTTC.

Remarks on this clone: The DNA is left out, because the CDR3 cannot be placed on it with certainty; the CDR3 is given as TCRdb lists it. The rearrangement joins TRBV19 to TRBJ2-5; the table's D call TRBD2 went unverified against the DNA. The CDR3 extends over 11 residues, inclusive of both ends. The germline gives CDR1 LNHDA, CDR2 SQIVND (reference sequence). The CDR3 here is CASTSGETQYF.

V is TRBV28 and J is TRBJ1-2; D unclear. The CDR3 runs to 10 residues. CDR1 is MDHEN, CDR2 SYDVKM, per germline. Trimming took 6 bases from V and 6 from J, leaving 5 bases between them. This CDR3 reads CASRRNGYTF. In nucleotides, the CDR3 is TGTGCCAGCAGGCGAAATGGCTACACCTTC.

The V call is TRBV4-3, the J call TRBJ2-1, with 7 bases lining up with TRBD2. From germline, CDR1 is LGHNA and CDR2 YSLEER. With 0 bases clipped from V and 8 bases from J, the junction kept 13 bases outside the gene matches. The CDR3 is 17 residues long. The CDR3: CASSQDFSTSPGDEQFF. CDR3 bases: TGCGCCAGCAGCCAAGACTTCTCGACTAGCCCTGGCGATGAGCAGTTCTTC.

This chain joins TRBV6-5 and TRBJ1-1; no clear D gene. The V end was cut by 5 bases, the J end by 7 bases, with 8 bases between. The CDR3 runs to 11 residues. Looked up from germline, CDR1 is MNHEY and CDR2 is SVGAGI. CDR3 nucleotides: TGTGCCAGCAGTCAGGTGGGTGAAGCTTTCTTT. Translated: CASSQVGEAFF.

A few counts support this clone. This chain links TRBV19 with TRBJ1-2; 8 bases fit TRBD1. The germline V gene encodes CDR1 LNHDA and CDR2 SQIVND (reference sequence). The CDR3 contains 15 residues. V trimming: 5 bases; J trimming: 5 bases; junction bases outside the gene matches: 10. CDR3 DNA sequence: TGTGCCAGTAGTGTGTGGTCAGGGGGCGAATATGGCTACACCTTC. Protein: CASSVWSGGEYGYTF.

The chain employs TRBV3-1 (or the pseudogene TRBV3-2) and TRBJ1-2; D is perhaps TRBD1 (5 bases). Trimming cost V 4 bases and J 2 bases, with 11 bases left between them. Germline V gene lookup returns CDR1 LGHDT and CDR2 YNNKEL (reference sequence). The CDR3 loop spans 14 amino acids. The CDR3 bases are TGTGCCAGCAGCCCGTTGGGGGGGAACTATGGCTACACCTTC. This sequence encodes CASSPLGGNYGYTF.

V and J are TRBV12-3 or TRBV12-4 and TRBJ2-5; the D is unclear. This CDR3 comprises 13 residues. V was clipped by 1 base and J by 5 bases, with 8 bases between them. CDR3 amino acids: CASSLVTRETQYF. Here the CDR3 DNA reads TGTGCCAGCAGTTTAGTCACTCGGGAGACCCAGTACTTC.

The rearrangement joins TRBV7-2 to TRBJ1-2, with 10 bases that match TRBD1. The CDR3 length is 17 residues. Trimming removed 6 bases from V and 6 bases from J; junction bases left unmatched: 16. Germline values: CDR1 SGHTA, CDR2 FQGNSA. CDR3 sequence: CASSLEVTGGAGNGYTF. The CDR3 coding sequence is TGTGCCAGCAGTTTGGAAGTGACAGGGGGCGCAGGCAATGGCTACACCTTC.

This clone has a single count. This chain links TRBV30 with TRBJ1-5, with 8 bases aligning to TRBD1. Germline V gene data show CDR1 as GTSNPN and CDR2 as SVGIG (reference sequence). The CDR3 has 15 amino acids. V dropped 7 bases and J dropped 4; count of bases not matched to a gene: 12. The DNA for the CDR3 is TGTGCCTACAAACTTAGCTGGACAGGGAATCAGCCCCAGCATTTT. Residues: CAYKLSWTGNQPQHF.

The rearrangement links TRBV10-3 to TRBJ1-1; D unresolved. Germline V gene data show CDR1 as ENHRY and CDR2 as SYGVKD. The CDR3 totals 13 residues. Trimming cost V 5 bases and J 4 bases, with 11 bases left between them. The CDR3 bases are TGTGCCATCAGTCAAAATCGGGTCACTGAAGCTTTCTTT. Translated: CAISQNRVTEAFF.

The chain is built from TRBV18 and TRBJ1-1; D is unclear. The CDR3 is 13 residues long. Trimming removed 4 bases from V and 7 bases from J, with 13 bases in between. Per the germline V gene, CDR1 is KGHSH and CDR2 is LQKENI. DNA of the CDR3: TGTGCCAGCTCACAAAACCTCGAGAGTGAAGCTTTCTTT. This translates into CASSQNLESEAFF.

The chain is built from TRBV9 and TRBJ1-6; 8 bases match TRBD1. The V and J ends lost 3 bases and 13 bases, in that order; junction bases with no gene match: 15. The germline CDR1 and CDR2 sequences are SGDLS and YYNGEE. CDR3 length: 16 amino acids. The CDR3 reads CASSGRTGTSERPLHF. Written as DNA, the CDR3 is TGTGCCAGCAGCGGCCGGACAGGGACTTCCGAGCGTCCCCTCCACTTT.

This rearrangement joins TRBV7-2 to TRBJ1-1; a weak D match, TRBD1 (6 bases). V dropped 1 base and J dropped 2 bases, with 14 bases sitting between them. Germline V gene data show CDR1 as SGHTA and CDR2 as FQGNSA. CDR3 length equals 16 residues. CDR3 sequence (DNA): TGTGCCAGCAGCTTAGGATGGGGACAAACTAACACTGAAGCTTTCTTT. This codes for CASSLGWGQTNTEAFF.

The chain joins TRBV28 to TRBJ2-7, with TRBD1 matching over 8 bases. The last part of the DNA fits TRBJ2-5 better; the J call may be wrong. Germline V gene sequence: CDR1 MDHEN, CDR2 SYDVKM. CDR3 length equals 13 residues. CDR3 amino acids: CASQGQDQETQYF. Here the CDR3 DNA reads TGTGCCAGCCAGGGACAGGACCAAGAGACCCAGTACTTC.

This chain links TRBV19 with TRBJ2-2; 11 bases fit TRBD2. The CDR3 has 16 residues. The ends lost 4 bases at V and 4 bases at J; junction bases unmatched: 5. CDR1 and CDR2 from the germline V gene are LNHDA and SQIVND (reference sequence). CDR3 residues: CASSTIAGGGTGELFF. Written as DNA, the CDR3 is TGTGCCAGTAGTACCATAGCGGGAGGGGGCACCGGGGAGCTGTTTTTT.

The chain links TRBV4-2 to TRBJ1-5; a weak D match, TRBD1 (5 bases). The CDR3 sequence is 15 residues long. Germline V gene data show CDR1 as LGHNA and CDR2 as YNFKEQ. V was cut by 5 bases and J by 5 bases, with 16 bases left in between. Here the CDR3 DNA reads TGTGCCAGCAGCGGAGGACGGGGGGGAGATCAGCCCCAGCATTTT. Encoded protein: CASSGGRGGDQPQHF.

The V call is TRBV5-6, the J call TRBJ2-7; D may be TRBD2 (5 bases). V lost 4 bases, J lost 4 bases, and 18 bases lay in between. CDR1 is SGHDT, CDR2 YYEEEE, per germline. This CDR3 has 15 amino acids. In DNA, the CDR3 is TGTGCCAGCAGCCCACTGGAGAGGGCGGATTACGAGCAGTACTTC. Amino acids: CASSPLERADYEQYF.

This clone was counted at least ten times. The rearrangement joins TRBV30 to TRBJ1-6; no clear D gene. V was cut by 5 bases and J by 0 bases, with 11 bases left in between. The CDR3 loop spans 15 amino acids. CDR1 is GTSNPN, CDR2 SVGIG, per germline (reference sequence). Here the CDR3 reads CAWAPESSYNSPLHF. CDR3 bases: TGTGCCTGGGCCCCCGAGAGCTCCTATAATTCACCCCTCCACTTT.

The J gene is TRBJ2-3, the V gene TRBV6-2 or TRBV6-3, with a tentative D call TRBD1 (6 bases). The V end lost 2 bases, the J end lost 6 bases, and 24 bases lay between the germline ends. Germline CDR1 reads MNHEY; CDR2 reads SVGEGT. The length of the CDR3 is 18 residues. For the CDR3, the DNA is TGTGCCAGCAGTTACCCCAGGGGAAGGGGACGGGGCAGCGATACGCAGTATTTT. It is translated as CASSYPRGRGRGSDTQYF.

This clone was seen a single time. The gene calls are TRBV7-3 and TRBJ2-5, with 9 bases identical to TRBD1. V lost 5 bases to trimming and J lost 5 bases; unmatched junction nucleotides: 6. Per the germline V gene, CDR1 is SGHTA and CDR2 is FQGTGA. CDR3 length: 14 amino acids. The CDR3 reads CASSASGTGETQYF. The CDR3 nucleotides are TGTGCCAGCAGCGCATCCGGGACAGGGGAGACCCAGTACTTC.

The sample holds one count of this clone. V usage is TRBV10-3 and J usage is TRBJ1-3; D perhaps matches TRBD1 (5 bases). Germline V lookup: CDR1 ENHRY, CDR2 SYGVKD. The CDR3 sequence is 11 residues long. This CDR3 reads CAQGSGNTIYF. In DNA, the CDR3 is TGTGCGCAGGGATCTGGAAACACCATATATTTT.

The V and J genes are TRBV18 and TRBJ1-1, with D possibly being TRBD1 (5 bases). The length of the CDR3 is 15 residues. Germline V CDR1 and CDR2: KGHSH, LQKENI. Trimming shortened V by 1 base and J by 0 bases, and 9 bases separated the two germline ends. The CDR3 region has the DNA TGTGCCAGCTCACCACAGGGGAGGGTGAACACTGAAGCTTTCTTT. Its translation: CASSPQGRVNTEAFF.

The CDR3 nucleotides read TGTGCCAGCAGTTCGGACAGTCCCGGGGAGCTGTTTTTT. Residues: CASSSDSPGELFF. The chain couples TRBV28 to TRBJ2-2; TRBD1 is a possible D gene (6 bases). This CDR3 is 13 amino acids long. V lost 4 bases to trimming and J lost 6 bases, with 9 bases between them. Germline V lookup: CDR1 MDHEN, CDR2 SYDVKM.

The chain couples TRBV19 to TRBJ1-1; tentatively, D is TRBD1 (6 bases). CDR3 length: 15 residues. V lost 5 bases and J 1 base, leaving 14 bases between the germline ends. In germline, CDR1 is LNHDA, CDR2 SQIVND (reference sequence). This CDR3 reads CASSPLGTQNTEAFF. CDR3 coding DNA: TGTGCCAGTAGTCCCCTCGGGACACAGAACACTGAAGCTTTCTTT. Together with reference TRBV19 and TRBJ1-1, the CDR3 gives the full variable domain: DGGITQSPKYLFRKEGQNVTLSCEQNLNHDAMYWYRQDPGQGLRLIYYSQIVNDFQKGDIAEGYSVSREKKESFPLTVTSAQKNPTAFYLCASSPLGTQNTEAFFGQGTRLTVV.

The chain uses TRBV10-3 and TRBJ2-6; 9 bases match TRBD1. The CDR3 consists of 18 residues. The junction had 10 bases not matched to a gene; V was cut back by 5 bases and J by 2 bases. Per germline, CDR1 ENHRY and CDR2 SYGVKD. CDR3 in amino acids: CAISPPGTGSPGANVLTF. In DNA form, the CDR3 reads TGTGCCATCAGTCCCCCCGGGACAGGGTCACCTGGGGCCAACGTCCTGACTTTC.

The chain joins TRBV21-1 to TRBJ2-7; the D call of TRBD1 is as the table states it, not checked on the DNA. TRBV21-1 is described as a pseudogene. The length of the CDR3 is 14 residues. CDR3 in DNA: TGTGCCAGCATCAGGACATGGAGCTCCTACGAGCAGTACGTC. Translated: CASIRTWSSYEQYV.